This is a list of T cell receptor beta chains from one sample in a study of blood T cells in healthy people across ages. TCRdb passed the 5' RACE reads through MiXCR, listing each CDR3 protein once. The sample gives 800,000 to 1,000,000 distinct CDR3 sequences, roughly 52% of which show up once; 13% is in the top ten. Input material: blood. The origin of the receptors is a man aged 25-45 years in good health. CDR3s include the opening cysteine and the closing phenylalanine or tryptophan. A D gene is named only where the DNA matches it firmly. Clone size is not always given. Where it is, it says once, few, many or a class for expanded clones.

clone_size	v_call	j_call	cdr3_length	d_call	cdr3_aa	cdr3_nt
NA	TRBV5-1	TRBJ1-4	15	NA	CASSFLGATNEKLFF	TGCGCCAGCAGCTTCCTCGGGGCAACTAATGAAAAACTGTTTTTT
NA	TRBV9	TRBJ2-4	16	TRBD2	CASSVGGGGPGNIQYF	TGTGCCAGCAGCGTAGGCGGGGGGGGGCCGGGAAACATTCAGTACTTC
NA	TRBV28	TRBJ2-4	13	NA	CASSETGLNIQYF	TGTGCCAGCAGCGAAACAGGTTTGAACATTCAGTACTTC
NA	TRBV28	TRBJ2-3	16	TRBD1	CASSFSTGGSTDTQYF	TGTGCCAGCAGTTTCTCTACAGGGGGCAGCACAGATACGCAGTATTTT
NA	TRBV12-3/TRBV12-4	TRBJ2-3	12	NA	CASSIHTDTQYF	TGTGCCAGCAGTATCCACACAGATACGCAGTATTTT
NA	TRBV20-1	TRBJ1-1	15	NA	CSAYPTLPTNTEAFF	TGCAGTGCTTATCCAACTCTCCCGACTAACACTGAAGCTTTCTTT
NA	TRBV12-3/TRBV12-4	TRBJ2-7	16	NA	CASSIWGGGTTYEQYF	TGTGCCAGCAGCATTTGGGGAGGGGGAACGACCTACGAGCAGTACTTC
many	TRBV6-5	TRBJ1-6	15	NA	CASKDGRKPPSPLHF	TGTGCCAGCAAGGACGGGAGGAAACCTCCTTCACCCCTCCACTTT
NA	TRBV7-9	TRBJ2-3	14	NA	CASSLAATQTPRYF	TGTGCCAGCAGCTTAGCGGCCACCCAAACTCCCCGGTATTTT
NA	TRBV11-3	TRBJ2-7	15	NA	CASRQQGTSDYEQYF	TGTGCCAGCAGACAACAGGGAACCTCCGACTACGAGCAGTACTTC
NA	TRBV28	TRBJ2-5	15	TRBD1	CASSLPGTDQETQYF	TGTGCCAGCAGTTTGCCCGGGACAGACCAAGAGACCCAGTACTTC
NA	TRBV27	TRBJ1-1	15	NA	CASSRLDTLNTEAFF	TGTGCCAGCAGTCGTCTCGACACCCTGAACACTGAAGCTTTCTTT
few	TRBV10-3	TRBJ1-3	13	NA	CAIRQDSGNTIYF	TGTGCCATCAGACAGGACTCTGGAAACACCATATATTTT
NA	TRBV15	TRBJ1-6	14	NA	CATSLGGLNSPLHF	TGTGCCACCAGCCTAGGGGGGCTTAATTCACCCCTCCACTTT
NA	TRBV6-6	TRBJ1-1	14	NA	CASSYLPLNTEAFF	TGTGCCAGCAGTTACCTTCCGTTGAACACTGAAGCTTTCTTT
few	TRBV11-3	TRBJ2-1	15	NA	CASSLVGSRYNEQFF	TGTGCCAGCAGCTTGGTGGGGAGCCGCTACAATGAGCAGTTCTTC
NA	TRBV7-2	TRBJ2-3	16	TRBD2	CASSLALSGGTDTQYF	TGTGCCAGCAGCTTAGCGCTCAGCGGGGGCACAGATACGCAGTATTTT
NA	TRBV11-2	TRBJ1-4	14	TRBD1	CASSLTGGDEKLFF	TGTGCCAGCAGCTTAACAGGGGGCGATGAAAAACTGTTTTTT
few	TRBV27	TRBJ2-1	11	NA	CASSSLDEQFF	TGTGCCAGCAGTTCATTAGATGAGCAGTTCTTC